What follows are 15 T cell receptor beta chains derived from one specimen sequenced in a study of T cells in Graves' hyperthyroidism and ophthalmopathy. There were TCR beta CDR3 regions amplified from RNA transcripts. Initially, a first-round RT-PCR of the TCR CDR3 employed the HTBI primer set. One entry per CDR3 protein, called by TCRdb with MiXCR from the multiplex PCR reads. The sample carries 500,000 to 650,000 distinct CDR3 sequences, more than 15% recorded once. Source material: blood. The source is a woman between 18 and 29 years old with Graves' ophthalmopathy.

A remark on this clonotype: A much larger clone lies a single base off, so this may be a read error. The rearrangement links TRBV6-1 to TRBJ2-7; D may be TRBD2 (5 bases). The CDR3 sequence is 15 residues long. The germline V gene encodes CDR1 MNHNS and CDR2 SASEGT. CDR3: CAGSGPPGSHYEQYF. As DNA, the CDR3 is TGTGCCGGCAGCGGCCCCCCGGGATCCCACTACGAGCAGTACTTC.

V is TRBV19 and J is TRBJ1-2; D may be TRBD1 (5 bases). CDR1 is LNHDA and CDR2 is SQIVND in the germline V gene (reference sequence). The CDR3 covers 13 residues. V dropped 8 bases and J dropped 2 bases, with 12 bases sitting between them. The CDR3 reads CASPCGGNYGYTF. Here the CDR3 DNA reads TGTGCCAGTCCGTGCGGGGGAAACTATGGCTACACCTTC.

This clonotype appeared a few times. This chain uses TRBV5-4 with TRBJ2-2; unclear D gene. CDR3 length equals 14 residues. The germline V gene has CDR1 SGHNT and CDR2 YYREEE (reference sequence). V was shortened by 4 bases and J by 5 bases, with 12 bases between the two germline ends. The CDR3 loop is CASSVPGVTGELFF. As DNA, the CDR3 is TGTGCCAGCAGCGTTCCTGGGGTAACCGGGGAGCTGTTTTTT.

This clonotype was seen repeatedly, ten times or more. This chain uses TRBV27 with TRBJ1-2; possible D gene TRBD1, 6 bases. The CDR3 contains 14 residues. Germline assignment: CDR1 MNHEY and CDR2 SMNVEV (reference sequence). Trimming removed 6 bases at V and 3 bases at J, with 14 bases between. Here the CDR3 DNA reads TGTGCCAGCAGGGGGGGGGGCACGCACTATGGCTACACCTTC. Amino acid sequence: CASRGGGTHYGYTF.

In its sample, this clonotype was seen a few times. The chain is built from TRBV15 and TRBJ1-3; 7 bases match TRBD1. The J segment lost 5 bases and the V segment lost 0 bases, leaving 4 bases of the junction unmatched. CDR3 length equals 15 residues. Germline V gene data show CDR1 as LNHNV and CDR2 as YYDKDF (reference sequence). Here the CDR3 reads CATSREDRLRNTIYF. The CDR3 DNA sequence: TGTGCCACCAGCAGAGAGGACAGGTTGAGAAACACCATATATTTT.

The chain employs TRBV29-1 and TRBJ1-2; 8 bases agree with TRBD1. J gave up 4 bases and V 0 bases, and 7 bases lay outside the gene matches. This CDR3 has 15 amino acids. Germline CDR1 and CDR2: SQVTM and ANQGSEA. The CDR3 sequence: CSVEEAGQGSYGYTF. CDR3 DNA: TGCAGCGTTGAAGAGGCAGGACAGGGAAGCTATGGCTACACCTTC. The whole variable domain, filled in from reference TRBV29-1 and TRBJ1-2, reads SAVISQKPSRDICQRGTSLTIQCQVDSQVTMMFWYRQQPGQSLTLIATANQGSEATYESGFVIDKFPISRPNLTFSTLTVSNMSPEDSSIYLCSVEEAGQGSYGYTFGSGTRLTVV.

A note on this clonotype: This could be a read error, since a much larger clone is one nucleotide away. V and J are TRBV7-9 and TRBJ2-7; 11 nucleotides agree with TRBD1. J was trimmed by 6 bases and V by 7 bases; bases with no gene match: 8. Germline V lookup: CDR1 SEHNR, CDR2 FQNEAQ (reference sequence). The CDR3 contains 14 residues. CDR3 residues: CASNSTGTGGEQYF. As DNA, the CDR3 is TGTGCCAGCAACTCGACCGGGACAGGGGGCGAGCAGTACTTC.

The rearrangement uses TRBV7-9 and TRBJ1-5, with no clear D. The CDR3 runs to 14 residues. CDR1 is SEHNR, CDR2 FQNEAQ, per germline (reference sequence). V dropped 1 base and J dropped 7 bases, with 11 bases sitting between them. As DNA, the CDR3 is TGTGCCAGCAGCTTAGGATCTGTCGTCCAGCCCCAGCATTTT. Translation: CASSLGSVVQPQHF.

The table lists this clonotype with a few counts. The genes are TRBV18 and TRBJ2-3; no clear D gene. Germline V gene sequence: CDR1 KGHSH, CDR2 LQKENI. V lost 0 bases and J 0 bases, leaving 10 bases between the germline ends. The CDR3 consists of 16 residues. The CDR3 DNA follows: TGTGCCAGCTCACCACCCATAGCACCGAGCACAGATACGCAGTATTTT. It codes for CASSPPIAPSTDTQYF.

This clonotype was observed a few times. With a much larger clone just one base away, this may be a read error. The rearrangement uses TRBV2 and TRBJ2-1; the match to TRBD2 covers 7 bases. The CDR3 spans 14 residues. Trimming at V came to 7 bases and at J to 8 bases, leaving 11 bases not matched to a gene. Germline V gene lookup returns CDR1 SNHLY and CDR2 FYNNEI. This chain's CDR3 is CASIEWEGHDEQFF. The DNA for the CDR3 is TGTGCCAGCATTGAGTGGGAGGGTCACGATGAGCAGTTCTTC.

This clonotype was picked up many times. The chain links TRBV13 to TRBJ1-6; 9 nucleotides agree with TRBD1. Germline V lookup: CDR1 PRHDT, CDR2 FYEKMQ (reference sequence). V gave up 5 bases and J gave up 10 bases; unmatched junction bases: 12. The CDR3 consists of 16 residues. CDR3 loop: CASSPSDRGIGSPLHF. In DNA form, the CDR3 reads TGTGCCAGCAGCCCTTCGGACAGGGGAATAGGATCACCCCTCCACTTT.

This clonotype was observed a handful of times. The gene calls are TRBV15 and TRBJ2-7; 11 bases agree with TRBD2. The junction had 8 bases not matched to a gene; V was cut back by 8 bases and J by 5 bases. The CDR3 is made up of 14 amino acids. CDR1 and CDR2 (germline): LNHNV, YYDKDF (reference sequence). The DNA for the CDR3 is TGTGCCACCGGGAGACTAGCGGGATCCCACGAGCAGTACTTC. The encoded protein is CATGRLAGSHEQYF.

The chain is built from TRBV9 and TRBJ2-6; D gene unclear. The germline gives CDR1 SGDLS, CDR2 YYNGEE. Trimming removed 3 bases at V and 0 bases at J, with 4 bases between. The CDR3 totals 14 residues. CDR3 protein: CASSGISGANVLTF. CDR3 DNA: TGTGCCAGCAGCGGGATCTCTGGGGCCAACGTCCTGACTTTC.

Comment on this clonotype: With a much larger clone just one base away, this may be a read error. The genes are TRBV11-1 and TRBJ1-1, with 7 bases identical to TRBD1. CDR3 length: 15 amino acids. The V segment lost 5 bases and the J segment 3 bases; nucleotides outside the gene matches: 9. Germline CDR1 is SGHAT and CDR2 is FQDESV (reference sequence). The CDR3 DNA reads as TGTGCCAGCAGCCTAACGGATACAGGGGACACTGAAGCTTTCTTT. Protein product: CASSLTDTGDTEAFF.

This clonotype was seen more than once but under ten times. The chain employs TRBV29-1 and TRBJ2-1, with a tentative D call TRBD2 (5 bases). Trimming stripped 8 bases from V and 0 bases from J, with 14 bases between. The CDR3 totals 14 residues. CDR1 and CDR2 (germline): SQVTM, ANQGSEA. CDR3: CSLRVQSSYNEQFF. The CDR3 DNA reads as TGCAGCCTGAGGGTACAGAGCTCCTACAATGAGCAGTTCTTC.